This T cell receptor (beta chain) derives from a study of T cell repertoires and Cas9 in healthy adults. Study as a whole: Multi-effector potency, cytotoxicity and lineage were assessed in SpCas9-reactive CD4 and CD8 T cells.

As for this clone: Its target is unknown.

Assay: immunoSEQ multiplex PCR; the TCRdb copy retains only in-frame clones and omits some. The sample carries 20,000 to 25,000 clones, 90% recorded once. Trimming took 2 bases from V and 2 from J, leaving 7 bases between them. Germline V CDR1 and CDR2: GTSNPN, SVGIG (reference sequence). The CDR3 consists of 13 residues. Overall study results and limits: SpCas9-reactive regulatory T cells reportedly mitigated SpCas9-reactive effector T cells in vitro.

The sequencing input was CD4+ effector T cells (CD127+, CD25-, CD137-, CD154-) from PBMCs; culture status not recorded. This TCR derives from a human donor in good health. V gene TRBV30 combines with J gene TRBJ1-3; no clear D. The CDR3 DNA reads as TGTGCCTGGAGTATGGCGCCTGGAAACACCATATATTTT. It encodes CAWSMAPGNTIYF. Variable domain in full (rest from reference TRBV30 and TRBJ1-3): SQTIHQWPATLVQPVGSPLSLECTVEGTSNPNLYWYRQAAGRGLQLLFYSVGIGQISSEVPQNLSASRPQDRQFILSSKKLLLSDSGFYLCAWSMAPGNTIYFGEGSWLTVV.